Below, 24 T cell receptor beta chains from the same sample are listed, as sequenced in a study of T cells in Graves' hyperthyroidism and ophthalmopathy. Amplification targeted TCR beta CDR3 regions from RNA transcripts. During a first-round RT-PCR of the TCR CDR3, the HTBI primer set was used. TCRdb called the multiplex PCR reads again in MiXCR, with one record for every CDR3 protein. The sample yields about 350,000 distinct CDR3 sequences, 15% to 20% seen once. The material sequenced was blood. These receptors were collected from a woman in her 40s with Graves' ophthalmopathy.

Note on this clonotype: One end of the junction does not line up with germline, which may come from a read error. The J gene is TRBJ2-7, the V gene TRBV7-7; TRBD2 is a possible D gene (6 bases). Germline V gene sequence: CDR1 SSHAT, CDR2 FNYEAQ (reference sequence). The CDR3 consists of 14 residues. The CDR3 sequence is CASSLSGWGDEQYF. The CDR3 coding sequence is TGTGCTAGCAGCCTCAGCGGGTGGGGTGACGAGCAGTACTTC.

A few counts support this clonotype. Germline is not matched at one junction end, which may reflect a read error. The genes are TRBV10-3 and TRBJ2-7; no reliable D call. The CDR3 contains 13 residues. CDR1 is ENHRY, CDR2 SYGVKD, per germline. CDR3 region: CAISVDGPYEQSF. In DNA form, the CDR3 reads TGTGCCATCAGTGTGGACGGACCCTACGAGCAGTCCTTC.

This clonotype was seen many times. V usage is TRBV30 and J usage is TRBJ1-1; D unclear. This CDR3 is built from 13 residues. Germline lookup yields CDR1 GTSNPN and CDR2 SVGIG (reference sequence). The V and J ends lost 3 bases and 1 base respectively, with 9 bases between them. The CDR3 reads CAWRVVGNTEAFF. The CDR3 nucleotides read TGTGCCTGGAGGGTGGTAGGGAACACTGAAGCTTTCTTT.

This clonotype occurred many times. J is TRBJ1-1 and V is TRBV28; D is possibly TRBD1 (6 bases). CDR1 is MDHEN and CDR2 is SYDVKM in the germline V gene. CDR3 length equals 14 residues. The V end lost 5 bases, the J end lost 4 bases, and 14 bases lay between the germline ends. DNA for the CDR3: TGTGCCAGCAGTGGATCCCAGGGGAGCACTGAAGCTTTCTTT. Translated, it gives CASSGSQGSTEAFF. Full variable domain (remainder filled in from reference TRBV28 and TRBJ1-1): DVKVTQSSRYLVKRTGEKVFLECVQDMDHENMFWYRQDPGLGLRLIYFSYDVKMKEKGDIPEGYSVSREKKERFSLILESASTNQTSMYLCASSGSQGSTEAFFGQGTRLTVV.

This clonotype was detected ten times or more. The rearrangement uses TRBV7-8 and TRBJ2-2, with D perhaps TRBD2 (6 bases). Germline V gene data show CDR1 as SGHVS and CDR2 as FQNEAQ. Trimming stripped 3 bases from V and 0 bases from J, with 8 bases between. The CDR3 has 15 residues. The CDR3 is CASSFAGSNTGELFF. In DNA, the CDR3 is TGTGCCAGCAGCTTTGCGGGATCGAACACCGGGGAGCTGTTTTTT.

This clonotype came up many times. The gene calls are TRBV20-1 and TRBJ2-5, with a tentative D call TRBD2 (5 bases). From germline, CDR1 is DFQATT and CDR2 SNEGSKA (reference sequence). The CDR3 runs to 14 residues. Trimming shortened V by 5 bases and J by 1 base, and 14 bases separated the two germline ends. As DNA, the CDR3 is TGCAGTGCTTATACGGGGTCATCCCAAGAGACCCAGTACTTC. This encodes CSAYTGSSQETQYF.

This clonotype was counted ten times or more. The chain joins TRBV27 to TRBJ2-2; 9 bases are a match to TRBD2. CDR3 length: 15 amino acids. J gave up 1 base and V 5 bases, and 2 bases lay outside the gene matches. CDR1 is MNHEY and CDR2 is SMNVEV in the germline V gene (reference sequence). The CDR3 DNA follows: TGTGCCAGCAGTGCGACTAGCGGGAACACCGGGGAGCTGTTTTTT. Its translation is CASSATSGNTGELFF.

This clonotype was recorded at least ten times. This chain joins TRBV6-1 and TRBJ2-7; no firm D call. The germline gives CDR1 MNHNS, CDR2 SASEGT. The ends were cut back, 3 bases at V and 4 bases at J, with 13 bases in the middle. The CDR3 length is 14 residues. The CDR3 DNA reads TGTGCCAGCAGTGAGGGTCACATGGCATACGAGCAGTACTTC. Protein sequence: CASSEGHMAYEQYF.

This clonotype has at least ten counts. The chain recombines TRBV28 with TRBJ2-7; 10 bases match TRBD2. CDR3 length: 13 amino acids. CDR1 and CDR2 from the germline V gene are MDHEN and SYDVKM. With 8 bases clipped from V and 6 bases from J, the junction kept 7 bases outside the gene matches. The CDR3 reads CASLLAGGGEQYF. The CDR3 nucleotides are TGTGCCAGCCTCTTAGCGGGAGGAGGCGAGCAGTACTTC.

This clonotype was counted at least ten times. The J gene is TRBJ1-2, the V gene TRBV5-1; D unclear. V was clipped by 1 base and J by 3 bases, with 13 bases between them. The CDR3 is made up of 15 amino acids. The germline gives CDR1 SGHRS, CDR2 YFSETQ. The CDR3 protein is CASSLTGRSDYGYTF. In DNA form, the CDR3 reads TGCGCCAGCAGCTTGACTGGCAGAAGTGACTATGGCTACACCTTC.

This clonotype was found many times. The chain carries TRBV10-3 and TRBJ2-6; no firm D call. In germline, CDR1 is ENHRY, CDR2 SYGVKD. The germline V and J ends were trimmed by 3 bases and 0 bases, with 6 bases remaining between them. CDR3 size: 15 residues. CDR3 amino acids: CAISDSGSGANVLTF. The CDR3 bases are TGTGCCATCAGTGATTCCGGCTCTGGGGCCAACGTCCTGACTTTC.

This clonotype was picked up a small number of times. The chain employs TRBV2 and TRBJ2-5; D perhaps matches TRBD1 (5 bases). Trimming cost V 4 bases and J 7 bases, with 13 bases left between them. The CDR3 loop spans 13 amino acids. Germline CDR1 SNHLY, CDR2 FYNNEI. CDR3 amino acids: CASSAQGPGTQYF. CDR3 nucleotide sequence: TGTGCCAGCAGTGCCCAGGGCCCGGGGACCCAGTACTTC.

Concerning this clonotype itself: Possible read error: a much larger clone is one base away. CDR3 amino acids: CVSSLNLRWSYEQYF. CDR3 nucleotide sequence: TGTGTCAGCAGTTTAAATTTGAGGTGGTCCTACGAGCAGTACTTC. The rearrangement uses TRBV12-3 or TRBV12-4 and TRBJ2-7; no firm D call. The CDR3 has 15 residues.

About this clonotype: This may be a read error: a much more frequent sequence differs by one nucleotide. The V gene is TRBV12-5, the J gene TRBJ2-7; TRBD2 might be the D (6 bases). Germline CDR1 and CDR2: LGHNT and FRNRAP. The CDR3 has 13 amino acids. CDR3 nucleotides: TGTGCTAGTGGTGCGGGACTCCTTTACGAGCAGTGCTTC. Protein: CASGAGLLYEQCF.

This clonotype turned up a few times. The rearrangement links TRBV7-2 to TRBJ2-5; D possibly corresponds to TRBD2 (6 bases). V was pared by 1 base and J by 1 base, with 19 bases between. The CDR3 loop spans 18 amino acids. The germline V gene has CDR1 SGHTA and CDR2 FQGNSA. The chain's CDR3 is CASSLGLTRGALQETQYF. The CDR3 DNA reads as TGTGCCAGCAGCTTAGGCTTGACTCGCGGGGCCCTCCAAGAGACCCAGTACTTC.

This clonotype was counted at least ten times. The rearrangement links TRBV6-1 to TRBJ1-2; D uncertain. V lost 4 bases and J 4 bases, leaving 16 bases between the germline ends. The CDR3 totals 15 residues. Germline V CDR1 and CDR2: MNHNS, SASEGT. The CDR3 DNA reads TGTGCCAGCAGTGGTGCCCCACCGGAGGGCTATGGCTACACCTTC. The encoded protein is CASSGAPPEGYGYTF.

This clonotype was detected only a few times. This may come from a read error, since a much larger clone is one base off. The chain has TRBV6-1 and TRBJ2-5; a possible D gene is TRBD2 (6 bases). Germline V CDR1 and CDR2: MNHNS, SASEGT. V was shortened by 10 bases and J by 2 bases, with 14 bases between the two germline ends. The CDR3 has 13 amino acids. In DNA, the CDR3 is TGTGCCAACACTCCGGGGAGGCAAGAGACCCAGTACTTC. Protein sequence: CANTPGRQETQYF.

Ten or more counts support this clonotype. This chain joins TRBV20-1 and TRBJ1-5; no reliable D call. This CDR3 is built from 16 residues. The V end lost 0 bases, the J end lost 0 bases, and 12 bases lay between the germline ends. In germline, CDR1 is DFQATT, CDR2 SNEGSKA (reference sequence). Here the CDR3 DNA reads TGCAGTGCTAGAGATTCCGGGATATATAGCAATCAGCCCCAGCATTTT. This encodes CSARDSGIYSNQPQHF.

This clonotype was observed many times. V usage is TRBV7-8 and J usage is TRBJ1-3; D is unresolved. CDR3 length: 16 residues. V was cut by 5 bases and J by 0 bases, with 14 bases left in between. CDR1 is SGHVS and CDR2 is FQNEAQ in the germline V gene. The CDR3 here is CASSPYAGISGNTIYF. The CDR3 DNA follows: TGTGCCAGCAGCCCGTATGCGGGGATCTCTGGAAACACCATATATTTT.

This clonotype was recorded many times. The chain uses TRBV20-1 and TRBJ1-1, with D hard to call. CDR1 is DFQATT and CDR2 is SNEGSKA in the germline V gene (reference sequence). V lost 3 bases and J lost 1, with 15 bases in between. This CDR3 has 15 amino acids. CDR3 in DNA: TGCAGTGCTAGGAAAGGAAGTCAGACGAACACTGAAGCTTTCTTT. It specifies CSARKGSQTNTEAFF.

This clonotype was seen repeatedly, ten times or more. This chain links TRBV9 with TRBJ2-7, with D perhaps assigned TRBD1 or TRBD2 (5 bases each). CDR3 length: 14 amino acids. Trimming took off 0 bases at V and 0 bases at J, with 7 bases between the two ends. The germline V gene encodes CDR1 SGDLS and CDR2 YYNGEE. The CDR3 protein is CASSVGGDSYEQYF. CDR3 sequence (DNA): TGTGCCAGCAGCGTAGGAGGGGACTCCTACGAGCAGTACTTC.

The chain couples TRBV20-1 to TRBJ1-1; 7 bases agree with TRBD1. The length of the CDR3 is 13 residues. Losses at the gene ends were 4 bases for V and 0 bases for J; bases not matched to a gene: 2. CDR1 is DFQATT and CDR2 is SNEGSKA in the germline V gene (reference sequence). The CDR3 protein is CSATTGLNTEAFF. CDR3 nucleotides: TGCAGTGCTACGACAGGGTTGAACACTGAAGCTTTCTTT.

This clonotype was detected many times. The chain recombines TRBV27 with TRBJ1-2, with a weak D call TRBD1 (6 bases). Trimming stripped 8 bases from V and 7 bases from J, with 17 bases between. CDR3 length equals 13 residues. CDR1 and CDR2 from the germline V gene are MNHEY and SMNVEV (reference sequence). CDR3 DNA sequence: TGTGCCAGCGGTGAAATACAGGGTACTGGCTACACCTTC. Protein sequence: CASGEIQGTGYTF.

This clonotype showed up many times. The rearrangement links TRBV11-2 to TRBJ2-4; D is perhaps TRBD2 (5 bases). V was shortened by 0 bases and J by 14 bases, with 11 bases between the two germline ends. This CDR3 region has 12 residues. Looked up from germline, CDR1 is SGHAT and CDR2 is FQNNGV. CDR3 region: CASSLERAGKYF. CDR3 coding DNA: TGTGCCAGCAGCTTAGAGAGGGCGGGCAAGTACTTC.